This T cell receptor beta chain was obtained from a study of T cells in pancreatic ductal adenocarcinoma. Note on this clone: Antigen: not known.

The selected patients with pancreatic ductal adenocarcinoma had surgery but no neoadjuvant therapy. Trimming took 5 bases from V and 7 from J; bases not matched to a gene: 7. This CDR3 has 13 amino acids. CDR1 and CDR2 from the germline V gene are SGHVS and FQNEAQ. Study conclusions and caveats: Tumor-versus-blood clonality comparisons may be biased toward lower tumor diversity. Compared with tumor, blood showed more total productive templates and roughly 8-fold more clonotypes. Mean clonality was around 0.1 in tumors and 0.065 to 0.075 in blood, not significantly different.

This table comes from immunoSEQ multiplex PCR, and its TCRdb copy is limited to in-frame clones, with some not included. The repertoire holds about 97,000 clones, with nearly 95% as singletons. The specimen sequenced was PBMCs. The chain links TRBV7-8 to TRBJ2-7, with 8 bases aligning to TRBD1. The clonotype comes from a human donor with pancreatic ductal adenocarcinoma. The CDR3 protein is CASSQDRAAEQYF. The CDR3 coding sequence is TGTGCCAGCAGCCAGGACAGGGCGGCGGAGCAGTACTTC.